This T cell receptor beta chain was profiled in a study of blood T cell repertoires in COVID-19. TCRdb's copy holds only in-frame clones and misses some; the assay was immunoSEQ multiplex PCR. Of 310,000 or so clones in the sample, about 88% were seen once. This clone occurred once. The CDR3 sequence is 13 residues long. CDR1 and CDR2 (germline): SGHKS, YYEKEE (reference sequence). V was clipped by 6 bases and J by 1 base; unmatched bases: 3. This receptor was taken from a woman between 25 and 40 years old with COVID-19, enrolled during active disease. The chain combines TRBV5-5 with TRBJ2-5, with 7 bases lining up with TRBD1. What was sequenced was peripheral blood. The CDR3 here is CASTWTGQETQYF. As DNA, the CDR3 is TGTGCCAGCACCTGGACAGGCCAAGAGACCCAGTACTTC.